This T cell receptor beta chain was obtained from a study of shared clonotypes between healthy human individuals (dated by TCRdb to 2020 to 2021). Regarding the complete study: The cohort comprised a couple of women and a few men aged 18 to 49 years. To increase sequencing depth and limit assay-specific biases, TCR repertoire library preparation and sequencing were carried out by different laboratories using diverse techniques. To estimate repertoire size and how much clonotype sharing occurs between individuals, the study deeply sequenced the blood TCR repertoires of five or six healthy adults. Leukapheresis yielded between about 0.94 and 10 billion PBMCs per donor. For each donor, three plates each were used for CD4 naive and CD4 memory, two plates were used for CD8 naive, and one plate was used for CD8 memory. Overall study results and their limits: Estimated clonotype richness was generally larger for naive than for memory subsets. Compared with non-shared clonotypes, clonotypes shared by all four sorted-subset donors had higher generation probabilities. Even with the large sequencing depth, rarefaction of the sorted-subset datasets indicated that sequencing was incomplete. The small number of donors limited the genetic and exposure-history diversity represented. Based on pairwise subsampling, the degree of clonotype sharing among donors was expected to be affected by sequencing depth. About 5% of naive CD4, around 3.5% of naive CD8, approximately 2% of memory CD4, and 0.4% of memory CD8 clonotypes were shared across a few donors. Sampling was restricted to blood, and TCR repertoires in tissues likely differ from the TCR repertoires found in blood.

The donors were healthy, HIV-negative adults who had no recently reported acute infections or vaccinations. Only Caucasian adults living in Nashville, Tennessee, USA were represented among the donors. CD4+ T cells were enriched by magnetic negative selection; naive cells were then positively selected on CD45RA, and the negative fraction formed the memory subset. Blood was collected by leukapheresis, and PBMCs were isolated by Ficoll-Histopaque density gradient centrifugation and then cryopreserved in liquid nitrogen vapor phase. Analytical flow cytometry was used to check the purity and quantity of every magnetically sorted T cell population. Genomic DNA was isolated from each sorted fraction and quantified by UV absorbance on a Nanodrop 2000c. A word on this clone: The antigen this receptor binds is unknown. No base quality information exists; no much larger clone differs at one position.

The CDR3 has 15 amino acids, counting the end cysteine and phenylalanine. Just the 45-base CDR3 DNA is kept, in frame starting at base 1. V gives up 2 bases and J gives up 10 bases, and the segment between their germline ends measures 17 bases. The germline V gene (reference sequence) supplies CDR1 SEHNR and CDR2 FQNEAQ. Using the deep immunoSEQ assay, TCR CDR3 regions were amplified from genomic DNA by multiplex PCR. Genomic DNA extracted from each cell subset was distributed evenly over all wells of several immunoSEQ 96-well plates, and each plate served as one replicate. For sorted subsets, roughly 200 ng genomic DNA, equal to some 30,000 T cell genomes, was loaded into each replicate PCR. Purified libraries were quantified with a Qubit 3.0 fluorometer, sized on a Bioanalyzer 2100, and re-quantified with the KAPA Library Quantification kit. Every immunoSEQ 96-well plate was sequenced on a dedicated single-read 150-cycle Illumina NextSeq 550 flow cell. The original methods were these. The immunoSEQ output contained only junctional sequences without quality scores, so filtering could not match that applied to full-length reads. Sequences were annotated with PyIR, a Python wrapper for IgBLAST v1.9, using IMGT germline references to assign V/J genes and CDR3. Any read was removed if the V/J assignment was weak (E-value above 1e-6), the CDR3 was missing, or the read contained stop codons, out-of-frame junctions, or ambiguous translated residues. V3J clonotypes were defined as sequences sharing the same inferred V gene, J gene, and CDR3 amino acid sequence. To compute the percentage overlap between repertoires, the number of shared unique clonotypes was divided by the size of the smaller repertoire. Three approaches were used to assess repertoire richness: RTK rarefaction, the Chao1 estimator, and Recon v2.1 estimates of unobserved clonotypes. OLGA was used to compute generation probabilities for all TCRbeta clonotypes that the gDNA method yielded from a handful of donors. TCRdb provides this immuneACCESS table in a form limited to in-frame rearrangements. Some clones are lacking; in checked studies, under half of them reflect an unresolved V gene, and why the rest are absent is not known. That table is the source of V, J and clone size, and D and trimming were worked out from the DNA. The sample contains millions of clones, over 85% of them found a single time. The biggest ten clones account for 0.13% to 0.15% of the sample.

The sequence came from a man younger than 35 in good health. Sequenced sample: naive CD4+ T cells sorted from blood. Taken with the paper, the label for cell subset or site translates to: CD45RA+ positively selected. This chain is built from TRBV7-9 and TRBJ1-4, and the D gene may be TRBD1, 6 bases matching. The bases are TGTGCCAGCAGCTTAACGGCAGGGTCAGGGGTAAAACTGTTTTTT. It codes for CASSLTAGSGVKLFF.